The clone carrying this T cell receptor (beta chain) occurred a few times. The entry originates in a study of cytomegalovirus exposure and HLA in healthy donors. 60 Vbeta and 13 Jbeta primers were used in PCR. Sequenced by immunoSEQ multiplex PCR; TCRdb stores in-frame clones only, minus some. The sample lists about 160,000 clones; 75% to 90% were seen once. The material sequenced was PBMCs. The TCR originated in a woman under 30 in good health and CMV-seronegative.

The chain's CDR3 is CASSRRPEDTEAFF. The CDR3 nucleotides are TGTGCCAGCAGCCGAAGGCCGGAGGACACTGAAGCTTTCTTT. The chain combines TRBV7-9 with TRBJ1-1; D not resolved. V lost 5 bases and J 3 bases, leaving 13 bases between the germline ends. Germline V gene lookup returns CDR1 SEHNR and CDR2 FQNEAQ (reference sequence). The length of the CDR3 is 14 residues.